A single TCR beta chain is shown here with its context. Its recognized antigen is unknown. No clone much larger than this one lies a single base away; base qualities are absent. The immunoSEQ Assay was used to sequence TCR beta CDR3 regions from DNA. On the study's bioinformatics: To compute T cell density, TCR beta template counts were normalized to usable DNA, which was estimated by amplifying housekeeping genes. The preseqR package was used to estimate richness by extrapolating to 400,000 templates for PBMC samples and to 120,000 templates for tissue samples. Clonality was calculated as one minus Pielou's evenness. Differential abundance testing on productive amino-acid clonotypes, with a minimum total count of 5 and an alpha of 0.1, was used to identify tissue-enriched TCRs. The Jaccard Index and the Morisita Overlap Index were used to measure repertoire overlap between compartments. GLIPH clustered TCR beta CDR3s with public tetramer-defined viral CDR3s; viral motifs required at least three viral sequences plus V-gene enrichment. This is the immuneACCESS table as TCRdb keeps it, with only in-frame sequences that have V and J called. A part of the clones is gone; compared with another copy, unresolved V genes explain less than half, and the rest is unexplained. V and J calls and clone size are given by that table; D and trimming were obtained from the DNA. This sample comprises roughly 20,000 clones, approximately 91% of them detected only once. The ten top clones hold under 3.5% of the sample.

At diagnosis, tumor, uninvolved tumor-adjacent lung and peripheral blood were collected and then preserved as a mix of FFPE and fresh-frozen material. For TCR repertoire profiling, blood samples were analyzed as peripheral blood mononuclear cells. The data are from a study of T cells in localized non-small cell lung cancer (dated by TCRdb to the early 2020s). In the study overall: T cell repertoires of 200 to 300 early-stage NSCLC patients were analyzed, with tumors being compared against uninvolved tumor-adjacent lungs. Of the NSCLC patients, roughly 130 were male and roughly 110 were female, and the mean age was approximately 66 years. The cohort comprised 236 treatment-naïve NSCLC patients with resected, localized lung tumors.

What the study reported, not specific to this receptor: A median of roughly 58 of the top 100 tumor clones were detected in paired uninvolved adjacent lung, and some 29 of these tumor clones were also found among the top 100 clones of the paired uninvolved adjacent lung. Because the study design was exploratory, TCR variables were selected using unadjusted p-values without false-discovery rate correction. Longer overall survival was associated with higher T cell density in blood, whereas shorter survival was associated with higher clonality in adjacent lung. Because multi-region tumor sequencing was not performed, intratumor heterogeneity could not be ruled out. Uninvolved tumor-adjacent lung showed the highest T cell clonality, higher than tumor, which suggests more focused antigenic responses in the uninvolved tumor-adjacent lung.

Material: peripheral blood, obtained before any cancer treatment. The TCR sequence derives from a woman aged 40-70 years with stage I lung adenocarcinoma.

The CDR3: CASSLAGNTEAFF. The DNA reads as follows: TGCGCCAGCAGCTTGGCAGGGAACACTGAAGCTTTCTTT. The chain links TRBV5-1 with TRBJ1-1; the D gene is unclear. The germline V gene specifies SGHRS as CDR1 and YFSETQ as CDR2. From its cysteine to its phenylalanine, the CDR3 spans 13 amino acids. The kept DNA is CDR3 alone, 39 bases in frame from the first base. The junction shows trimming of 0 bases on V and 1 base on J, plus 4 bases between the germline ends.